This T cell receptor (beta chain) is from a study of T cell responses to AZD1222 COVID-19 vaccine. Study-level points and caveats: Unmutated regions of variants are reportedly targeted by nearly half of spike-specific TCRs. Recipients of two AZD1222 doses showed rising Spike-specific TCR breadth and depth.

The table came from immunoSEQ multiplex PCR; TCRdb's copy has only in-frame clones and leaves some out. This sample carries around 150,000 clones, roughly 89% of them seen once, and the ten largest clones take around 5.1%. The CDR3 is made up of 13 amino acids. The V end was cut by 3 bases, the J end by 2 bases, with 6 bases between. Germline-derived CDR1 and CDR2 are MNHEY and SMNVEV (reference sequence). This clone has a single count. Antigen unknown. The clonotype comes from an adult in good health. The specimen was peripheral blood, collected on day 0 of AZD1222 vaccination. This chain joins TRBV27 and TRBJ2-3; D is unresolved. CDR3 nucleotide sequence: TGTGCCAGCAGTTTTTTACCCACAGATACGCAGTATTTT. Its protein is CASSFLPTDTQYF.